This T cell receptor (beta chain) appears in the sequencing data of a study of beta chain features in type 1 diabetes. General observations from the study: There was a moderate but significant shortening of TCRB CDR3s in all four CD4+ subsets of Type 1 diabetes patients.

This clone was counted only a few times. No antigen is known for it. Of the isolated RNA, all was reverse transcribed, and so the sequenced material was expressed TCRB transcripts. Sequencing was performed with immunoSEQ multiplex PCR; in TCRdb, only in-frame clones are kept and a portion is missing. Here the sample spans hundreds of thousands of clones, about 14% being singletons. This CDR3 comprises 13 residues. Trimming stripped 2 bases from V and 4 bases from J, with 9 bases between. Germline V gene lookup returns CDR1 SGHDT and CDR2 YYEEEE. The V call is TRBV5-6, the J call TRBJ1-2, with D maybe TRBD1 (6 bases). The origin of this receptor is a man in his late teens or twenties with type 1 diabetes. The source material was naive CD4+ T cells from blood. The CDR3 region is CASSFRDTYGYTF. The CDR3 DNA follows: TGTGCCAGCAGCTTCCGGGACACCTATGGCTACACCTTC.